This TCR beta chain was observed in a study of regulatory T cells in long-lasting Graves disease. CDR3-region Arm-PCR and iRepertoire HTBI primers produced the TCR beta libraries. Via MiXCR, TCRdb re-called the multiplex PCR reads, giving one row per CDR3 protein. The table has 650,000 to 850,000 distinct CDR3 sequences, about 32% seen once. There are many counts of this clonotype. Described time point: persistent/refractory GD, antithyroid drugs over 5 years with positive TRAb. Extracted PBMC RNA gave rise to the TCR library. The CDR3 has 14 amino acids. The V gene's germline CDR1 is MDHEN and CDR2 SYDVKM. V was trimmed by 5 bases and J by 3 bases, leaving 8 bases between them.

The input for sequencing was peripheral blood mononuclear cells (PBMCs), taken when the disease was refractory, from a patient treated with antithyroid drugs. The chain recombines TRBV28 with TRBJ1-6, with a possible D match to TRBD1 (5 bases). The source of this sequence is a female donor with Graves disease. CDR3 sequence: CASSGTGYNSPLHF. The CDR3 DNA reads TGTGCCAGCAGTGGGACGGGCTATAATTCACCCCTCCACTTT.